Below are 23 T cell receptor beta chains sequenced from a single sample in a study of coeliac disease. Measured with immunoSEQ multiplex PCR; TCRdb has only the in-frame clones, and not every one. The data hold a few thousand clones, with about four fifths observed a single time. The sequenced sample consisted of lamina propria lymphocytes from the gut. These receptors were collected from a woman in her late teens or twenties with active celiac disease.

This chain joins TRBV5-6 and TRBJ1-1; maybe TRBD1 (5 bases). V shed 2 bases and J shed 2 bases, with 13 bases lying between them. From germline, CDR1 is SGHDT and CDR2 YYEEEE. The CDR3 length is 15 residues. The CDR3 loop reads CASSFEAGRNTEAFF. As DNA, the CDR3 is TGTGCCAGCAGCTTCGAGGCAGGGCGAAACACTGAAGCTTTCTTT. Using reference TRBV5-6 and TRBJ1-1 for the parts outside the CDR3, the full variable domain is DAGVTQSPTHLIKTRGQQVTLRCSPKSGHDTVSWYQQALGQGPQFIFQYYEEEERQRGNFPDRFSGHQFPNYSSELNVNALLLGDSALYLCASSFEAGRNTEAFFGQGTRLTVV.

The rearrangement joins TRBV5-4 to TRBJ2-2; weak D call: TRBD2 (5 bases). CDR1 SGHNT and CDR2 YYREEE come from the germline V gene (reference sequence). V was shortened by 2 bases and J by 4 bases, with 12 bases between the two germline ends. This CDR3 comprises 15 residues. The CDR3 DNA reads as TGTGCCAGCAGCTTAGAGGGATCGGTCACCGGGGAGCTGTTTTTT. It specifies CASSLEGSVTGELFF.

V gene TRBV5-4 combines with J gene TRBJ2-7, with 7 nucleotides matching TRBD1. The CDR3 sequence is 14 residues long. CDR1 is SGHNT, CDR2 YYREEE, per germline (reference sequence). V lost 5 bases, J lost 6 bases, and 11 bases stayed unmatched. The CDR3 is CASRSTTGEPEQYF. CDR3 nucleotide sequence: TGTGCCAGCAGGTCCACTACAGGGGAGCCCGAGCAGTACTTC.

The J gene is TRBJ1-1, the V gene TRBV2; 7 bases agree with TRBD1. Germline loops: CDR1 SNHLY, CDR2 FYNNEI. J was trimmed by 3 bases and V by 1 base; bases with no gene match: 2. CDR3 length equals 14 residues. In nucleotides, the CDR3 is TGTGCCAGCAGTGAAGGCAGGGGGTACACTGAAGCTTTCTTT. The encoded protein is CASSEGRGYTEAFF.

The chain is built from TRBV28 and TRBJ2-6; 7 nucleotides match TRBD1. The V and J ends lost 5 bases and 4 bases, in that order; junction bases with no gene match: 11. CDR1 MDHEN and CDR2 SYDVKM come from the germline V gene. The CDR3 has 17 residues. The CDR3 loop reads CASSAQGDLPGANVLTF. Written as DNA, the CDR3 is TGTGCCAGCAGTGCCCAGGGGGACCTACCCGGGGCCAACGTCCTGACTTTC. The entire variable domain, with the rest obtained from reference TRBV28 and TRBJ2-6, is as follows: DVKVTQSSRYLVKRTGEKVFLECVQDMDHENMFWYRQDPGLGLRLIYFSYDVKMKEKGDIPEGYSVSREKKERFSLILESASTNQTSMYLCASSAQGDLPGANVLTFGAGSRLTVL.

This chain connects TRBV7-8 to TRBJ2-7; D possibly corresponds to TRBD1 (5 bases). The CDR3 extends over 15 amino acids. V was trimmed by 5 bases and J by 1 base, leaving 15 bases between them. CDR1 and CDR2 (germline): SGHVS, FQNEAQ. The CDR3 sequence is CASSPRRQKSYEQYF. CDR3 DNA: TGTGCCAGCAGCCCGCGGAGACAGAAGTCCTACGAGCAGTACTTC.

The chain uses TRBV6-1 and TRBJ2-3, with 7 nucleotides matching TRBD2. Germline V lookup: CDR1 MNHNS, CDR2 SASEGT. Losses at the gene ends were 1 base for V and 4 bases for J; bases not matched to a gene: 5. The CDR3 covers 15 residues. This CDR3 is CASSEGGSGADTQYF. CDR3 nucleotides: TGTGCCAGCAGTGAAGGCGGGAGTGGGGCAGATACGCAGTATTTT.

The chain uses TRBV19 and TRBJ1-5; TRBD1 is a possible D gene (5 bases). Per germline, CDR1 LNHDA and CDR2 SQIVND (reference sequence). The V gene lost 6 bases and the J gene lost 2 bases, with 17 bases spanning the gap. The length of the CDR3 is 16 residues. CDR3 loop: CASRAFQGRGNQPQHF. The CDR3 region has the DNA TGTGCCAGTAGGGCATTTCAGGGAAGGGGCAATCAGCCCCAGCATTTT.

This CDR3 reads CASSEGTSQDEQFF. CDR3 coding DNA: TGTGCCAGCAGTGAGGGGACTAGTCAGGATGAGCAGTTCTTC. The gene calls are TRBV2 and TRBJ2-1; 8 bases map to TRBD2. Germline-derived CDR1 and CDR2 are SNHLY and FYNNEI. This CDR3 spans 14 amino acids. After removal of 3 bases from V and 8 bases from J, the junction contained 6 bases not matched to a gene.

This clone has just a few counts. The CDR3 DNA is TGCAGCATCCGGGATATGAACACCGGGGAGCTGTTTTTT. It specifies CSIRDMNTGELFF. This sequence joins TRBV29-1 and TRBJ2-2, with a tentative D call TRBD2 (5 bases). V was pared by 8 bases and J by 1 base, with 11 bases between. CDR3 size: 13 residues. Per germline, CDR1 SQVTM and CDR2 ANQGSEA.

The V and J genes are TRBV7-6 and TRBJ2-7; D might be TRBD2 (5 bases). V was cut by 5 bases and J by 3 bases, with 11 bases left in between. The germline V gene has CDR1 SGHVS and CDR2 FNYEAQ. This CDR3 comprises 13 residues. The CDR3 loop reads CASSRSSNYEQYF. The CDR3, as DNA: TGTGCCAGCAGCCGATCTAGCAACTACGAGCAGTACTTC.

This chain connects TRBV4-1 to TRBJ2-1, with TRBD1 matching 9 bases. V lost 3 bases to trimming and J lost 4 bases; unmatched junction nucleotides: 4. The CDR3 has 15 residues. Per germline, CDR1 MGHRA and CDR2 YSYEKL. As DNA, the CDR3 is TGCGCCAGCAGCCAGGGACAGGGACAGTACAATGAGCAGTTCTTC. Amino acids: CASSQGQGQYNEQFF.

The CDR3 nucleotides read TGTGCCATCAACCCCGGGACAGGGTACTACGAGCAGTACTTC. Protein: CAINPGTGYYEQYF. V and J are TRBV10-3 and TRBJ2-7, with 9 positions matching TRBD1. The CDR3 sequence is 14 residues long. Looked up from germline, CDR1 is ENHRY and CDR2 is SYGVKD. The V and J ends lost 7 bases and 3 bases, in that order; junction bases with no gene match: 7.

V is TRBV11-3 and J is TRBJ2-3, with a tentative D call TRBD1 (6 bases). Germline-derived CDR1 and CDR2 are SGHNT and YENEEA. V lost 5 bases, J lost 1 base, and 10 bases lay in between. This CDR3 contains 14 residues. The CDR3 is CASSTRTGTDTQYF. Here the CDR3 DNA reads TGTGCCAGCAGCACCCGGACAGGCACAGATACGCAGTATTTT.

The chain couples TRBV19 to TRBJ2-2; 8 positions agree with TRBD2. After removal of 8 bases from V and 3 bases from J, the junction contained 8 bases not matched to a gene. CDR1 and CDR2 from the germline V gene are LNHDA and SQIVND (reference sequence). The CDR3 extends over 15 amino acids. In nucleotides, the CDR3 is TGTGCCAGTCGGATATCTAGCGGGTACACCGGGGAGCTGTTTTTT. Translation: CASRISSGYTGELFF.

This clone was seen once. The chain links TRBV6-4 to TRBJ2-2, with D hard to call. The V and J ends lost 0 bases and 7 bases respectively, with 6 bases between them. The CDR3 sequence is 13 residues long. Germline loops: CDR1 MRHNA, CDR2 SNTAGT. CDR3 bases: TGTGCCAGCAGTGACTCGTTTAGCGGGGAGCTGTTTTTT. Its protein product is CASSDSFSGELFF.

The V call is TRBV29-1, the J call TRBJ2-7, with a tentative D call TRBD1 (5 bases). CDR1 and CDR2 (germline): SQVTM, ANQGSEA. The CDR3 is made up of 11 amino acids. Deletions cut 3 bases from V and 7 bases from J, with 10 bases between. CDR3 coding DNA: TGCAGCGTTGAGGGGCTGGGAGAGCAGTACTTC. Its translation: CSVEGLGEQYF.

The rearrangement joins TRBV27 to TRBJ2-3; D uncertain. CDR3 size: 14 residues. CDR1 is MNHEY, CDR2 SMNVEV, per germline (reference sequence). V was cut by 5 bases and J by 1 base, with 10 bases left in between. The CDR3 region has the DNA TGTGCCAGCAGTGAGTTGGTGGGCACAGATACGCAGTATTTT. Translated: CASSELVGTDTQYF.

This clone appeared a single time. The gene calls are TRBV5-1 and TRBJ2-1, with 8 positions matching TRBD2. The CDR3 has 13 residues. The trim removed 0 bases at V and 10 bases at J, leaving 3 bases unmatched. Germline V gene data show CDR1 as SGHRS and CDR2 as YFSETQ. The CDR3 coding sequence is TGCGCCAGCAGCTTGGGAGCGGGAGTCGAGCAGTTCTTC. Translation: CASSLGAGVEQFF.

This clone came up once. CDR3 coding DNA: TGCGCCAGCAGCGGGAGCTCCTACAATGAGCAGTTCTTC. This translates into CASSGSSYNEQFF. The chain uses TRBV10-1 and TRBJ2-1; a possible D gene is TRBD2 (6 bases). This CDR3 is built from 13 residues. Germline V CDR1 and CDR2: WNHNN, SYGVQD (reference sequence). The V gene lost 6 bases and the J gene lost 0 bases, with 6 bases spanning the gap.

As for this clone: Other DNA sequences within the sample encode an identical CDR3. V is TRBV7-3 and J is TRBJ1-2; TRBD1 aligns across 10 bases. Losses at the gene ends were 5 bases for V and 6 bases for J; bases not matched to a gene: 6. Germline V lookup: CDR1 SGHTA, CDR2 FQGTGA. This CDR3 contains 14 residues. The CDR3 protein is CASSLTGGADGYTF. Written as DNA, the CDR3 is TGTGCCAGCAGCCTGACAGGGGGCGCGGATGGCTACACCTTC.

This clone was detected only a few times. The V and J genes are TRBV7-2 and TRBJ2-4, with D tentatively TRBD1 (5 bases). From germline, CDR1 is SGHTA and CDR2 FQGNSA. The CDR3 is 14 residues long. Trimming removed 1 base at V and 9 bases at J, with 13 bases between. CDR3 region: CASSLGQGRSIQYF. CDR3 nucleotide sequence: TGTGCCAGCAGCTTAGGCCAGGGAAGGAGCATTCAGTACTTC.

The J gene is TRBJ1-5, the V gene TRBV15; D possibly corresponds to TRBD1 (5 bases). Germline assignment: CDR1 LNHNV and CDR2 YYDKDF (reference sequence). Deletions cut 4 bases from V and 4 bases from J, with 14 bases between. The CDR3 totals 15 residues. CDR3 residues: CATSTGRAPNQPQHF. The CDR3 DNA is TGTGCCACCAGCACGGGCAGGGCCCCTAATCAGCCCCAGCATTTT. The full variable domain, in which reference TRBV15 and TRBJ1-5 provide the parts outside the CDR3, is DAMVIQNPRYQVTQFGKPVTLSCSQTLNHNVMYWYQQKSSQAPKLLFHYYDKDFNNEADTPDNFQSRRPNTSFCFLDIRSPGLGDTAMYLCATSTGRAPNQPQHFGDGTRLSIL.